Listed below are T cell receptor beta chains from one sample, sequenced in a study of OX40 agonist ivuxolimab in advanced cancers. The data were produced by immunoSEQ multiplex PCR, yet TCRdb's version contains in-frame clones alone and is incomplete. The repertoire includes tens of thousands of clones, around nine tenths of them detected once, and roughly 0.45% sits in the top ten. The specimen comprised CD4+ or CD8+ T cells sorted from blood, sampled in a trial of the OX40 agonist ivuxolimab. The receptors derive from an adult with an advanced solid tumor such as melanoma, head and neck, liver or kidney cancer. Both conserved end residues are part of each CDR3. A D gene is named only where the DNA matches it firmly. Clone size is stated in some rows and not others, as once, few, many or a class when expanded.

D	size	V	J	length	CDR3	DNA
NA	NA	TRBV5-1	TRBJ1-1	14	CASSLAGANTEAFF	TGCGCCAGCAGCTTGGCAGGGGCGAACACTGAAGCTTTCTTT
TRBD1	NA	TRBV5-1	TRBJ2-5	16	CASSLAGGATVETQYF	TGCGCCAGCAGCTTGGCAGGGGGCGCGACTGTTGAGACCCAGTACTTC
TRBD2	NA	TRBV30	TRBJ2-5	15	CAWRFAGGLLETQYF	TGTGCCTGGAGATTTGCGGGAGGCCTCTTAGAGACCCAGTACTTC
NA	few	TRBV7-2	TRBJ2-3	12	CASSVIIDTQYF	TGTGCCAGCAGCGTAATAATAGATACGCAGTATTTT
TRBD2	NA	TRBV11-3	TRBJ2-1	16	CASPPGGELAGKCQFF	TGTGCCAGCCCCCCTGGGGGGGAGCTAGCGGGAAAATGTCAGTTCTTC
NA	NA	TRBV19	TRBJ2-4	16	CASSSPSPPAKNIQYF	TGTGCCAGTAGTTCCCCTTCCCCCCCAGCCAAAAACATTCAGTACTTC
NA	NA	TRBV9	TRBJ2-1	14	CASSVGKGQGEQFF	TGTGCCAGCAGCGTAGGGAAGGGTCAGGGTGAGCAGTTCTTC
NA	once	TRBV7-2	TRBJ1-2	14	CASSSRGSGSGYTF	TGTGCCAGCAGCTCAAGGGGTTCAGGGTCTGGCTACACCTTC
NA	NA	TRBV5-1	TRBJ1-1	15	CASSSGAWGNTEAFF	TGCGCCAGCAGCTCAGGCGCATGGGGGAACACTGAAGCTTTCTTT
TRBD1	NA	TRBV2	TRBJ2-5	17	CASSEAPPNRGQETQYF	TGTGCCAGCAGTGAAGCGCCCCCCAACAGGGGCCAAGAGACCCAGTACTTC
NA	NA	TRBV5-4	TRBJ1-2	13	CASSDDGNYGYTF	TGTGCCAGCAGCGACGACGGGAACTATGGCTACACCTTC
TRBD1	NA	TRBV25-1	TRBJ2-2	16	CASSEFLTGVVGELFF	TGTGCCAGCAGTGAATTTCTGACAGGGGTAGTCGGGGAGCTGTTTTTT
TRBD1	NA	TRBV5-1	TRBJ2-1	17	CASSLELGDRGLNEQFF	TGCGCCAGCAGCTTGGAGCTGGGTGACAGGGGGCTCAATGAGCAGTTCTTC